This T cell receptor (beta chain) comes out of a study of blood T cell repertoires in COVID-19. Study in general: The samples span acute and convalescent COVID-19 from the United States, Italy and Spain. PBMCs, B-cell-depleted T cells, or T cells were the source of the cDNA or gDNA that made up the material.

In the original workflow: Reference gene primer amplification gave estimated nucleated cell counts. The table came from immunoSEQ multiplex PCR; TCRdb's copy has only in-frame clones and leaves some out. From that table come the V and J calls and clone size; the DNA was used to work out D and trimming. The table records about 250,000 clones, about 80% of them present only once. Germline CDR1 is SNHLY and CDR2 is FYNNEI. V lost 1 base to trimming and J lost 6 bases, with 10 bases between them. The CDR3 is made up of 14 amino acids. This TCR was recovered from an elderly man with acute or convalescent COVID-19. The sample taken for sequencing was peripheral blood. The chain joins TRBV2 to TRBJ1-5; D call uncertain. The CDR3 reads CASSEGEALQPQHF. CDR3 sequence (DNA): TGTGCCAGCAGTGAAGGAGAAGCGCTTCAGCCCCAGCATTTT. The full variable domain, its missing parts supplied by reference TRBV2 and TRBJ1-5, is EPEVTQTPSHQVTQMGQEVILRCVPISNHLYFYWYRQILGQKVEFLVSFYNNEISEKSEIFDDQFSVERPDGSNFTLKIRSTKLEDSAMYFCASSEGEALQPQHFGDGTRLSIL.